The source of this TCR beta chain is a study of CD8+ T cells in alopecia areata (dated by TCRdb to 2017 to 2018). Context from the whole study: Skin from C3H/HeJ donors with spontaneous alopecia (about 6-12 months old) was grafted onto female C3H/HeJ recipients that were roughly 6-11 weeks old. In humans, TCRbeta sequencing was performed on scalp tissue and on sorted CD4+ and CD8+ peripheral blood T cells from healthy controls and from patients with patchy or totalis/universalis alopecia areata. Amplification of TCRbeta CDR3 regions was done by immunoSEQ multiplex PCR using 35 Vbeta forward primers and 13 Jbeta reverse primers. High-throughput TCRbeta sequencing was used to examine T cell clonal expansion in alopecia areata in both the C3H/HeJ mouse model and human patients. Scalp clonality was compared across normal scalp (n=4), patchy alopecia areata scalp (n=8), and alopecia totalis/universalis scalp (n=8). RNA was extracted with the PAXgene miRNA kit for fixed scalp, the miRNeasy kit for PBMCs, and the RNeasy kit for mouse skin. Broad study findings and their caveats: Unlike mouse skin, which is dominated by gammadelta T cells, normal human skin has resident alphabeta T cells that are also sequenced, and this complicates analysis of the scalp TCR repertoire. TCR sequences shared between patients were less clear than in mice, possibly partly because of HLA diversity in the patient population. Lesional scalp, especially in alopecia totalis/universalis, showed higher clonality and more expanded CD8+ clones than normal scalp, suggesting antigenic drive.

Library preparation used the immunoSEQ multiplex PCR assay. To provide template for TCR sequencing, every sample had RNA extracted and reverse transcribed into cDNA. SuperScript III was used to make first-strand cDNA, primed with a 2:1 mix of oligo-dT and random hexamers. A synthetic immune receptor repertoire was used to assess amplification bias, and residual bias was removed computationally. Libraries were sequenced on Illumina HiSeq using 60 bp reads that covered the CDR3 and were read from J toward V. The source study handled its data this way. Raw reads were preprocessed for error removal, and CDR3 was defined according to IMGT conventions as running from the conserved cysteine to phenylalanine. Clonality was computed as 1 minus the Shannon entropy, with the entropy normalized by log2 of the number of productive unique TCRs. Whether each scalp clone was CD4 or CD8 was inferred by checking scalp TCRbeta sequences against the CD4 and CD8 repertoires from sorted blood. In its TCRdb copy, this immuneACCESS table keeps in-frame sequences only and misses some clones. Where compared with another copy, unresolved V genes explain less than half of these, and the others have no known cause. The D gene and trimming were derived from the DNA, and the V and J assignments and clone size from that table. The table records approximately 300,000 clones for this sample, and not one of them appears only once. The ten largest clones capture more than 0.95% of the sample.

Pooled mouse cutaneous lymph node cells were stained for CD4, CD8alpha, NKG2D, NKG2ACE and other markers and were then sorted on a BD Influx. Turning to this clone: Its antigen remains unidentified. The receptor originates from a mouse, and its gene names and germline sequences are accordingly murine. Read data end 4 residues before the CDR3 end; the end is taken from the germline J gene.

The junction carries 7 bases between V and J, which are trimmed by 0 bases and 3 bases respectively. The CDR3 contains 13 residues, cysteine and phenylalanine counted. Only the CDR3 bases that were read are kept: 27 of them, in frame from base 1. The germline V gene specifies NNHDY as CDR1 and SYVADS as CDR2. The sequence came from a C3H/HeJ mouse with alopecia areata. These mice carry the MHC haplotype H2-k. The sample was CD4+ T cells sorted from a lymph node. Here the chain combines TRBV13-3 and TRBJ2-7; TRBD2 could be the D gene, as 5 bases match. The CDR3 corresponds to CASSDAGFYEQYF. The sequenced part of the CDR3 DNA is TGTGCCAGCAGTGATGCTGGGTTCTAT.